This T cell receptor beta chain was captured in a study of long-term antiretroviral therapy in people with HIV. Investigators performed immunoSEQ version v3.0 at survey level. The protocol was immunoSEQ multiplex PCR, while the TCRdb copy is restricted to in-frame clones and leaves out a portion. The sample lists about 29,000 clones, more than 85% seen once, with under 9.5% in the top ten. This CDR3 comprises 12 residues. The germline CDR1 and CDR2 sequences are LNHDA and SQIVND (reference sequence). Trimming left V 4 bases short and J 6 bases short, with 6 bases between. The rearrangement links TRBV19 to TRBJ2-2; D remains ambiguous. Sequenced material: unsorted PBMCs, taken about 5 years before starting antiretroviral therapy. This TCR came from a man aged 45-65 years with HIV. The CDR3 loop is CASSKAAGELFF. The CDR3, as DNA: TGTGCCAGTAGTAAGGCAGCCGGGGAGCTGTTTTTT.